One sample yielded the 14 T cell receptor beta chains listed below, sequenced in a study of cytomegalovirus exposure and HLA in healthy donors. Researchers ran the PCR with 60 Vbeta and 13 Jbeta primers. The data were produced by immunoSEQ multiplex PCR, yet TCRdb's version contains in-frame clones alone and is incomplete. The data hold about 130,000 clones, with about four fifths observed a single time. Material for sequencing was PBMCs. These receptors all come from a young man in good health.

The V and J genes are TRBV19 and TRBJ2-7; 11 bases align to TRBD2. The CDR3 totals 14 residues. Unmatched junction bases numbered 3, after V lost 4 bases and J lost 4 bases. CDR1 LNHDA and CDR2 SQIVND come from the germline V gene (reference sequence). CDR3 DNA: TGTGCCAGTAGTAACCCTAGCGGGAGGTACGAGCAGTACTTC. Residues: CASSNPSGRYEQYF.

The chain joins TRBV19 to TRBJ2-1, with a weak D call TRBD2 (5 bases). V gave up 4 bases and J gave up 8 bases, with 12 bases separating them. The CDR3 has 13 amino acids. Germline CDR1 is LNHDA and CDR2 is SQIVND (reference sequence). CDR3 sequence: CASSNRHGDEQFF. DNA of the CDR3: TGTGCCAGTAGTAACCGCCACGGGGATGAGCAGTTCTTC.

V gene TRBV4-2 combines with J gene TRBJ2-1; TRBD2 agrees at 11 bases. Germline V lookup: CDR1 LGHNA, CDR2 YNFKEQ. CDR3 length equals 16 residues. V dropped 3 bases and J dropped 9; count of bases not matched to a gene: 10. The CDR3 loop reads CASSHRGLAAGGEQFF. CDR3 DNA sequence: TGTGCCAGCAGCCATAGGGGACTAGCGGCCGGGGGTGAGCAGTTCTTC.

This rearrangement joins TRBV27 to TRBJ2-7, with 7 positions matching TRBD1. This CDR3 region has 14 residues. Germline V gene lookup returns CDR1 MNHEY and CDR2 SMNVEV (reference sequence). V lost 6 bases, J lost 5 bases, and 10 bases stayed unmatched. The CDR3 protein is CASSPRDRAHEQYF. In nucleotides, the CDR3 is TGTGCCAGCAGCCCCCGCGACAGGGCCCACGAGCAGTACTTC.

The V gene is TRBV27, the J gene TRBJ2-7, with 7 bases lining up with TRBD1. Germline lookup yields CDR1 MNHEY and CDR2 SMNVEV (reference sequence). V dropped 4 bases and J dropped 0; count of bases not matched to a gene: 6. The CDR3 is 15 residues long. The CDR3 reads CASSSPGQSSYEQYF. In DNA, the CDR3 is TGTGCCAGCAGTTCGCCGGGACAGAGCTCCTACGAGCAGTACTTC.

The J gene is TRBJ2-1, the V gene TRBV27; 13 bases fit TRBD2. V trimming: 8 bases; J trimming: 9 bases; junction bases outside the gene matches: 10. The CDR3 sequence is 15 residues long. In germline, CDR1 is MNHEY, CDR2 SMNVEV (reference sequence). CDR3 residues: CASSSWTSGSGEQFF. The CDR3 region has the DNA TGTGCCAGCTCGTCTTGGACTAGCGGGAGTGGTGAGCAGTTCTTC.

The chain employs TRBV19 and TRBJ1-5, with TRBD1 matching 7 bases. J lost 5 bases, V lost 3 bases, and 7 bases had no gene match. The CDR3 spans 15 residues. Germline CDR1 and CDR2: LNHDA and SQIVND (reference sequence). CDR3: CASSIYRGPDQPQHF. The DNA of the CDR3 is TGTGCCAGTAGTATCTACAGGGGCCCCGATCAGCCCCAGCATTTT.

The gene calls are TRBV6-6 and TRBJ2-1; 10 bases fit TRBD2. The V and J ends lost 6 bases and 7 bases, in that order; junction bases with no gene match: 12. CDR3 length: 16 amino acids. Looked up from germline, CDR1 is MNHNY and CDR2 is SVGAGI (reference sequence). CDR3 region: CASSSLAGAFRNEQFF. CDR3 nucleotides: TGTGCCAGCAGCAGCCTAGCGGGGGCATTTCGGAATGAGCAGTTCTTC.

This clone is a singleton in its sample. The CDR3 loop reads CASSLGTGRISYEQYF. CDR3 nucleotides: TGTGCCAGCAGTCTCGGGACAGGCAGAATCTCCTACGAGCAGTACTTC. The gene calls are TRBV28 and TRBJ2-5, with 8 bases matching TRBD1. Judging by the DNA end, TRBJ2-7 fits better; the J call may be wrong. The length of the CDR3 is 16 residues. Germline CDR1 reads MDHEN; CDR2 reads SYDVKM.

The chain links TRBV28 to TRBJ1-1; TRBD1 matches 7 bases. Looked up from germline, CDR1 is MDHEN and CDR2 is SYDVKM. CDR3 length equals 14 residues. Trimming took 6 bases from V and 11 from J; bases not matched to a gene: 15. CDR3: CASSLENTGVGAFF. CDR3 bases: TGTGCCAGCAGCCTAGAAAACACAGGGGTTGGTGCTTTCTTT. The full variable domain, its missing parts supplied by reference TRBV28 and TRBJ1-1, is DVKVTQSSRYLVKRTGEKVFLECVQDMDHENMFWYRQDPGLGLRLIYFSYDVKMKEKGDIPEGYSVSREKKERFSLILESASTNQTSMYLCASSLENTGVGAFFGQGTRLTVV.

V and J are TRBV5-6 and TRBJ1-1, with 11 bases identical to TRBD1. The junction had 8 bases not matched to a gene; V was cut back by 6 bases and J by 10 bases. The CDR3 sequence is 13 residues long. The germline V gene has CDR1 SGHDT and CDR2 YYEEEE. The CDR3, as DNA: TGTGCCAGCACGGAGGGACAGGGGGATCCAGCTTTCTTT. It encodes CASTEGQGDPAFF.

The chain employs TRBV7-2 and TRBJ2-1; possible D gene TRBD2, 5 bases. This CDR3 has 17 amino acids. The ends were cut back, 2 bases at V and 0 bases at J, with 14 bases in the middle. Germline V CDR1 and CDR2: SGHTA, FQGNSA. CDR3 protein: CASSLPASSGSYNEQFF. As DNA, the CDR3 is TGTGCCAGCAGCTTACCGGCTAGCTCTGGCTCCTACAATGAGCAGTTCTTC.

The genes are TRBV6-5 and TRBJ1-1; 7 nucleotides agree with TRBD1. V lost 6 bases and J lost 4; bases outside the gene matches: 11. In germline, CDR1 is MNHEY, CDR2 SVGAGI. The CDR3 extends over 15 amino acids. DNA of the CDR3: TGTGCCAGCAGACCCGACAGGGTACCCAGCACTGAAGCTTTCTTT. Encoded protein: CASRPDRVPSTEAFF.

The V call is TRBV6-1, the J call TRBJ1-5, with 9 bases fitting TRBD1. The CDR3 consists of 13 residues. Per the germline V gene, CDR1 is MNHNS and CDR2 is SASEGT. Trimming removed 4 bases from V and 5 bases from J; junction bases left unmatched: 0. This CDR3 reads CASSGQGDQPQHF. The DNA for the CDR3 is TGTGCCAGCAGTGGACAGGGGGATCAGCCCCAGCATTTT.